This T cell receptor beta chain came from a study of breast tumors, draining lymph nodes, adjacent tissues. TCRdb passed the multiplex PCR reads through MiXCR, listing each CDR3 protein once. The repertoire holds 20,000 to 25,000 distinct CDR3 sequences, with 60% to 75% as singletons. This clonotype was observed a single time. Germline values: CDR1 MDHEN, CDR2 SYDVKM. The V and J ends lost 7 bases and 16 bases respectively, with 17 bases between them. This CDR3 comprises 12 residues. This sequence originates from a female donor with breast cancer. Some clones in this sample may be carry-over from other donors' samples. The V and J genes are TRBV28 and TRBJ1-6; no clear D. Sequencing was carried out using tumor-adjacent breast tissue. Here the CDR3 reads CASNTGLPLLHF. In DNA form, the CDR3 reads TGTGCCAGCAACACCGGACTGCCCCTACTCCACTTT.